This T cell receptor (beta chain) came from a study of OX40 agonist ivuxolimab in advanced cancers. Turning to the study itself: Therapy given before enrollment (anti-PD-1, anti-PD-L1 or anti-CTLA-4) was allowed, and approximately 40% had some.

Germline V CDR1 and CDR2: SGHRS, YFSETQ. This CDR3 is built from 11 residues. The V and J ends lost 7 bases and 1 base respectively, with 4 bases between them. Sequencing used immunoSEQ multiplex PCR; TCRdb keeps in-frame clones, though not all of them. The profile shows some 14,000 clones, 75% to 85% of them singletons. This specimen consisted of CD4+ or CD8+ T cells sorted from blood, obtained in a trial of the OX40 agonist ivuxolimab. This receptor was obtained from an adult with an advanced solid tumor such as melanoma, head and neck, liver or kidney cancer. The chain has TRBV5-1 and TRBJ2-3; D unclear. CDR3 sequence reads: CASGGTDTQYF. CDR3 sequence (DNA): TGCGCCAGCGGGGGCACAGATACGCAGTATTTT. Supplemented by reference TRBV5-1 and TRBJ2-3, the full variable domain reads KAGVTQTPRYLIKTRGQQVTLSCSPISGHRSVSWYQQTPGQGLQFLFEYFSETQRNKGNFPGRFSGRQFSNSRSEMNVSTLELGDSALYLCASGGTDTQYFGPGTRLTVL.